This T cell receptor (beta chain) was captured in a study of blood T cell repertoires in COVID-19 (dated by TCRdb to the early 2020s). Study-level background: The collaborator samples originated in the United States, Italy and Spain and spanned the acute and convalescent phases of COVID-19. The prospective study material was composed of cDNA or gDNA derived from T cells, B-cell-depleted T cells, or PBMCs. Deeply sampled blood TCRbeta repertoires from subjects exposed to, actively infected with, or recovered from COVID-19 were included in the dataset. A freely available public database, intended as a resource for researchers studying the immune response to SARS-CoV-2, is where the repertoires were released. Samples came from the ongoing ImmuneRACE study (first 160 participants) plus 1,254 subjects from 6 global collaborators. Nearly every sample came with metadata listing a de-identified subject ID, COVID-19 status, age in years and sex. Where available, HLA class I and class II types were obtained from metadata supplied by the sample provider rather than from assay-based typing. The research as a whole found: The amount of clinical and demographic metadata varied by source and participant and was provided uncurated.

On this clone itself: Its target antigen remains unknown. The input lacks base qualities; no much larger clone sits a single base away.

A second Seattle source provided samples from volunteer blood donors who had recovered from COVID-19. Whole blood was collected in K2EDTA tubes by collaborating institutions according to the institutions' own protocols. For TCRbeta analysis, collaborators shipped samples as frozen whole blood, isolated PBMCs, or DNA extracted from either of those sample types. Taken from cysteine to phenylalanine, the CDR3 has 13 residues. The DNA shown is the 39-base CDR3, in frame from base 1. The germline V gene encodes CDR1 MNHEY and CDR2 SVGAGI. V trim: 10 bases; J trim: 5 bases; unmatched bases: 7. TCRbeta CDR3 regions were amplified from genomic DNA using the immunoSEQ Assay, a bias-controlled multiplex PCR. The authors processed their data as follows. The number of nucleated cells in each sample was estimated by amplification of reference gene primers within the assay. To quantify the absolute abundance of each unique TCRbeta CDR3 rearrangement, sequence reads were collapsed and filtered. For each sample, productive Simpson clonality was calculated as the square root of Simpson's diversity index across productive rearrangements. The clones in this table, taken by TCRdb from immuneACCESS, are in-frame only. Not every clone is retained; where verified, under half of the shortfall comes from an unresolved V gene, and the cause of the rest is unknown. The DNA was the basis for D and trimming; V, J and clone size are from that table. The sample table records some 250,000 clones; 87% of these occur just once. The leading ten clones occupy 6% to 9% of the sample.

The origin of this receptor is a man aged 55 to 70 who had recovered from COVID-19. The V gene is TRBV6-5 and the J gene is TRBJ2-7; 11 central nucleotides agree with TRBD2. The sequenced material came from peripheral blood. The DNA sequence is TGTGCCATCCAGCTAGCGGGGGGCAACGAGCAGTACTTC. Translated, it reads CAIQLAGGNEQYF.